The clone carrying this T cell receptor beta chain was picked up a small number of times. Its cognate antigen is unknown. Produced via immunoSEQ multiplex PCR; TCRdb's table is partial and in-frame only. Of roughly 330,000 clones in the sample, 74% were seen once. These data are taken from a study of shared clonotypes between healthy human individuals. Whole-study findings and limits: Investigators collected only blood, and repertoires in tissues likely differ. Unshared clonotypes carried lower generation probabilities than those common to all four donors.

This CDR3 spans 12 amino acids. The germline V and J ends were trimmed by 6 bases and 4 bases, with 10 bases remaining between them. The germline CDR1 and CDR2 sequences are ENHRY and SYGVKD. Sequencing was done on a sample of memory CD4+ T cells sorted from blood. Subset of the sample: CD45RA-negative fraction. The sequence came from a man aged 30 to 45 in good health. J is TRBJ2-7 and V is TRBV10-3; D not resolved. The CDR3 spells CAISPTVYEQYF. CDR3 coding DNA: TGTGCCATCAGCCCCACAGTTTACGAGCAGTACTTC.